This TCR beta chain is from a study of shared clonotypes between healthy human individuals. Study-wide context: The study enrolled a couple of women and a few men aged 18 to 49.

Here immunoSEQ multiplex PCR was the method, and the copy in TCRdb shows in-frame clones only, minus some. The sample carries some 1.5 million clones, approximately 98% recorded once. Per germline, CDR1 MDHEN and CDR2 SYDVKM. Trimming took off 3 bases at V and 1 base at J, with 15 bases between the two ends. This CDR3 has 16 residues. The genes are TRBV28 and TRBJ2-5, with D maybe TRBD2 (6 bases). The source material was naive CD4+ T cells sorted from blood. Documented subset: CD45RA+ positively selected. This TCR was sampled from a man aged 25 to 40 in good health. The CDR3 DNA reads TGTGCCAGCAGTTTTCCCCGGGGGAATCGCCAAGAGACCCAGTACTTC. Translated, it gives CASSFPRGNRQETQYF.